The rows below give T cell receptor beta chains drawn from one sample of a study of CD4 T cells in relation to SARS-CoV-2 and coronaviruses. Sequencing used immunoSEQ multiplex PCR; TCRdb keeps in-frame clones, though not all of them. The repertoire holds approximately 25,000 clones, with less than 75% as singletons. Antigen specificity for these receptors is unknown. Sequenced: CD4+ T cells from PBMCs, cultured in vitro. All receptors derive from a human donor in good health. CDR3s include the opening cysteine and the closing phenylalanine or tryptophan. The D gene is left open where the match is weak. Part of the rows lack a size; the others show once, few, many or a class for expanded clones.

clone_size | d_call | j_call | v_call | cdr3_nt | cdr3_aa
NA | TRBD2 | TRBJ2-7 | TRBV7-9 | TGTGCCAGCAGCTTAGAGACTAGCGGGAGGGGGACCCGGGAGCAGTACTTC | CASSLETSGRGTREQYF
few | NA | TRBJ1-6 | TRBV5-4 | TGTGCCAGCAGCAACAGGGAAGGGGATTCACCCCTCCACTTT | CASSNREGDSPLHF
once | TRBD2 | TRBJ2-1 | TRBV4-1 | TGCGCCAGCAGCCAAAGGTGGACTAGCGGGAGACAGTGGTCCTACAATGAGCAGTTCTTC | CASSQRWTSGRQWSYNEQFF
NA | NA | TRBJ1-2 | TRBV11-2 | TGTGCCAGCAGCTTAAATAACGGCTTCGTTGCCGGCTACACCTTC | CASSLNNGFVAGYTF
NA | NA | TRBJ2-7 | TRBV6-2/TRBV6-3 | TGTGCCAGCAGCCGGGACCCGTTACAGCAGTACTTC | CASSRDPLQQYF
NA | NA | TRBJ2-1 | TRBV18 | TGTGCCAGCTCACCCGGACTGCCCAATGAGCAGTTCTTC | CASSPGLPNEQFF
NA | NA | TRBJ2-1 | TRBV27 | TGTGCCAGCAGCCAAACCGCCGGGCCCCCTGAGCAGTTCTTC | CASSQTAGPPEQFF
NA | NA | TRBJ1-4 | TRBV2 | TGTGCCAGCAGTGGTCTCGCGGGTTTACCGGAAAAACTGTTTTTT | CASSGLAGLPEKLFF
NA | TRBD2 | TRBJ2-1 | TRBV19 | TGTGCCAGTACCCGAACTACTAGCGGGACCTACAATGAGCAGTTCTTC | CASTRTTSGTYNEQFF
NA | TRBD2 | TRBJ2-2 | TRBV7-9 | TGTGCCAGCAGCCCCCGGACTAGCGGGAGTGGGACAGGGGAGCTGTTTTTT | CASSPRTSGSGTGELFF
NA | TRBD2 | TRBJ2-2 | TRBV7-9 | TGTGCCAGCAGCTTATGGCTAGCGGGAGCCGGGGAGCTGTTTTTT | CASSLWLAGAGELFF
NA | NA | TRBJ2-2 | TRBV15 | TGTGCCACCAGCAGAGCGCAGGGGGGCACCGGGGAGCTGTTTTTT | CATSRAQGGTGELFF
NA | NA | TRBJ1-1 | TRBV10-2 | TGCGCCAGCAGTCTTCAGGGAATGGGTGAGTTAAGCACTGAAGCTTTCTTT | CASSLQGMGELSTEAFF
NA | NA | TRBJ1-1 | TRBV3-1/TRBV3-2 | TGTGCCAGCAGCCTCAGCCCCCAGGGAGCCACTGAAGCTTTCTTT | CASSLSPQGATEAFF
NA | NA | TRBJ2-1 | TRBV28 | TGTGCCAGCAGTTTGCAGGGGCGACTCCTATACAATGAGCAGTTCTTC | CASSLQGRLLYNEQFF
NA | NA | TRBJ2-7 | TRBV7-9 | TGTGCCAGCAGCTTAACAAAAATCAGGGACCGGGACTACGAGCAGTACTTC | CASSLTKIRDRDYEQYF
NA | TRBD2 | TRBJ2-5 | TRBV15 | TGTGCCACCAGCAGACCCGGGACTAGCGGGAAGGCCCGGGAGACCCAGTACTTC | CATSRPGTSGKARETQYF
NA | NA | TRBJ2-7 | TRBV9 | TGTGCCAGCAGCGTAGTTCAGGGGCCCTCCTACGAGCAGTACTTC | CASSVVQGPSYEQYF
NA | NA | TRBJ1-1 | TRBV6-5 | TGTGCCAGCAGTTACTCGAGTGGGGGGGGTGGCACTGAAGCTTTCTTT | CASSYSSGGGGTEAFF
few | TRBD2 | TRBJ2-7 | TRBV12-3/TRBV12-4 | TGTGCCAGCAGTTTTGTAGCGGGAGACGAGCAGTACTTC | CASSFVAGDEQYF
NA | NA | TRBJ2-2 | TRBV27 | TGTGCCAGCAGTTTCTGGAACACCGGGGAGCTGTTTTTT | CASSFWNTGELFF
NA | NA | TRBJ2-1 | TRBV6-1 | TGTGCCAGCAGTGTAGCGGTGTACAATGAGCAGTTCTTC | CASSVAVYNEQFF
few | NA | TRBJ1-1 | TRBV2 | TGTGCCAGCAGTGTAGGGACTGAAGCTTTCTTT | CASSVGTEAFF
once | TRBD2 | TRBJ2-3 | TRBV10-1 | TGCGCCAGCTCCTTAGCGGGGACGGTGTTAGATACGCAGTATTTT | CASSLAGTVLDTQYF
NA | NA | TRBJ2-1 | TRBV5-4 | TGTGCCAGCAACGCAGCGGGCTTCAACAGGAATGAGCAGTTCTTC | CASNAAGFNRNEQFF
NA | NA | TRBJ1-4 | TRBV25-1 | TGTGCCAGCAGTGATTTGGTAGGGATGGCAACTAATGAAAAACTGTTTTTT | CASSDLVGMATNEKLFF
NA | NA | TRBJ2-2 | TRBV6-5 | TGTGCCAGCAGTTACGGAGAGAACACCGGGGAGCTGTTTTTT | CASSYGENTGELFF
NA | NA | TRBJ1-4 | TRBV11-2 | TGTGCCAGCAGCTTAGACCAGGAAAAACTGTTTTTT | CASSLDQEKLFF
once | TRBD1 | TRBJ2-1 | TRBV5-1 | TGCGCCAGCAGCTTGCGCAGGACAGGTCATCTTAATGAGCAGTTCTTC | CASSLRRTGHLNEQFF
NA | NA | TRBJ1-2 | TRBV5-4 | TGTGCCAGCAGCACGGACAGTAACTATGGCTACACCTTC | CASSTDSNYGYTF
NA | NA | TRBJ2-7 | TRBV5-6 | TGTGCCAGCAGCCCCCGGGACGTCCTCTCCTACGAGCAGTACTTC | CASSPRDVLSYEQYF
NA | TRBD1 | TRBJ1-6 | TRBV30 | TGTGCCTGGAACATACCGGGACAGGGTACTAGCTCCTATAATTCACCCCTCCACTTT | CAWNIPGQGTSSYNSPLHF
NA | NA | TRBJ2-2 | TRBV20-1 | TGCAGTGCTAGTAGAGTACCCGGGGAGCTGTTTTTT | CSASRVPGELFF
NA | NA | TRBJ1-5 | TRBV21-1 | TGTGCCAGCAACACTAGGACCACCCGGCCCCAGCATTTT | CASNTRTTRPQHF
NA | TRBD1 | TRBJ1-6 | TRBV2 | TGTGCCAGCATAAGGACAGGGAATTCACCCCTCCACTTT | CASIRTGNSPLHF
NA | TRBD1 | TRBJ2-5 | TRBV7-6 | TGTGCCAGCAGCTTAATTCCCAGTGTCCCGGGACAGGGGAGACAAGAGACCCAGTACTTC | CASSLIPSVPGQGRQETQYF
NA | NA | TRBJ2-6 | TRBV10-3 | TGTGCCATCCCTGACAGCAGCTCTGGGGCCAACGTCCTGACTTTC | CAIPDSSSGANVLTF
few | NA | TRBJ2-1 | TRBV20-1 | TGCAGTGCTCCCTTAAACAATGAGCAGTTCTTC | CSAPLNNEQFF
NA | TRBD2 | TRBJ2-1 | TRBV18 | TGTGCCAGCTCCCCGCCTAGCGGGAGAAACAATGAGCAGTTCTTC | CASSPPSGRNNEQFF
NA | NA | TRBJ1-2 | TRBV5-1 | TGCGCCAGCAGCTTGGCCAAGGGGGAAGATGGCTACACCTTC | CASSLAKGEDGYTF
NA | NA | TRBJ2-3 | TRBV3-1/TRBV3-2 | TGTGCCAGCAGCCAAGGTACAGGTTTTGCAGATACGCAGTATTTT | CASSQGTGFADTQYF
NA | NA | TRBJ1-1 | TRBV3-1/TRBV3-2 | TGTGCCAGCAGCCAAGATTGGGCGCCGGGGGAAGCTTTCTTT | CASSQDWAPGEAFF
NA | NA | TRBJ2-7 | TRBV6-5 | TGTGCCAGCAACCCTCACGTGGGCACCTACGAGCAGTACTTC | CASNPHVGTYEQYF
NA | NA | TRBJ1-1 | TRBV6-5 | TGTGCCAGCAGTCCGTTTGGCACTGAAGCTTTCTTT | CASSPFGTEAFF
NA | NA | TRBJ1-1 | TRBV6-5 | TGTGCCAGCAGGGGGGGGACGAACACTGAAGCTTTCTTT | CASRGGTNTEAFF
NA | NA | TRBJ2-7 | TRBV14 | TGTGCCAGCAGCTTAGTGGCGGGCGGGACCCGGGTTTACGAGCAGTACTTC | CASSLVAGGTRVYEQYF
NA | TRBD2 | TRBJ2-2 | TRBV5-1 | TGCGCCAGCAGCTCCGGACTAGCGAACACCGGGGAGCTGTTTTTT | CASSSGLANTGELFF
NA | NA | TRBJ1-3 | TRBV28 | TGTGCCAGCAGTCCCAGGAGATTGAGAAACACCATATATTTT | CASSPRRLRNTIYF
NA | TRBD2 | TRBJ2-1 | TRBV19 | TGTGCCAGTAGGAGGGGACTAGCGGGAACTGGTGAGCAGTTCTTC | CASRRGLAGTGEQFF
NA | NA | TRBJ2-2 | TRBV6-5 | TGTGCCAGCAGAGGCACCGCGAACACCGGGGAGCTGTTTTTT | CASRGTANTGELFF
NA | TRBD2 | TRBJ2-1 | TRBV5-4 | TGTGCCAGCACGGCTAGCGGGAGAATAACTGAGCAGTTCTTC | CASTASGRITEQFF
NA | NA | TRBJ1-6 | TRBV5-1 | TGCGCCAGCAGCTTGACAGGGTCGTATAATTCACCCCTCCACTTT | CASSLTGSYNSPLHF
NA | TRBD1 | TRBJ2-5 | TRBV19 | TGTGCCAGTAACGTACAGGGGGAGACCCAGTACTTC | CASNVQGETQYF
NA | TRBD2 | TRBJ2-1 | TRBV18 | TGTGCCAGCCTAGACACTAGCGGGAATCACTACAATGAGCAGTTCTTC | CASLDTSGNHYNEQFF